The clone carrying this TCR beta chain has at least ten counts. Antigen specificity is unknown. This record comes from a study of T cell repertoires in cytomegalovirus infection. Study-wide background: Indications came from public TCR beta signatures; they pointed to CMV infection and to a matching HLA type.

TCRdb reprocessed the reads via MiXCR and lists one record per CDR3 protein. The table shows 400,000 or so distinct CDR3 sequences, with about a sixth occurring only once. Findings of the study overall: Dominating the ex vivo response were TCR beta clonotypes that were CMV-specific and HLA-C-restricted. Pooled public TCR beta family frequency picked out CMV carriers with the relevant HLA.

The CDR3 loop spans 14 amino acids. Trimming left V 1 base short and J 6 bases short, with 12 bases between. Per germline, CDR1 SGHNT and CDR2 YYREEE (reference sequence). The genes are TRBV5-4 and TRBJ2-3, with D uncertain. The TCR was taken from a human donor in good health (CMV status not recorded). Some clones in this sample may be carry-over from other donors' samples. Material for sequencing was PBMCs. CDR3: CASSLTLDQDTQYF. The CDR3 region has the DNA TGTGCCAGCAGCTTGACCTTAGATCAGGATACGCAGTATTTT.